This T cell receptor beta chain was observed in a study of cytomegalovirus exposure and HLA in healthy donors. Study context: The 130 or so validation repertoires, a later analysis reported, used the same platform as the 666 first-cohort repertoires.

The V end was cut by 1 base, the J end by 3 bases, with 13 bases between. The length of the CDR3 is 15 residues. The germline gives CDR1 SGHDT, CDR2 YYEEEE. A word on this clone: The antigen is not known.

Data came from immunoSEQ multiplex PCR; TCRdb stores just in-frame clones and leaves some out. In the table there are 100,000 to 150,000 clones, 89% of which are singletons. Notes on the study in general: The study recorded 160 or so TCR beta chains that were cytomegalovirus-associated. TCR clusters originating in the first cohort tended to co-occur in the approximately 120 validation repertoires, according to a later analysis.

The sequence came from a woman younger than 30 in good health and CMV-seronegative. Sequenced input: PBMCs. The V gene is TRBV5-6, the J gene TRBJ2-5; D perhaps matches TRBD2 (5 bases). CDR3 bases: TGTGCCAGCAGCTTGTCGGGGAGAAGGGAAGAGACCCAGTACTTC. Translating gives CASSLSGRREETQYF.